This TCR beta chain came from a study of blood T cell repertoires in COVID-19. The repertoire was sequenced with immunoSEQ multiplex PCR; TCRdb's copy has only in-frame clones and lacks some. Of about 220,000 clones in the sample, around 91% were seen once. The CDR3 has 15 residues. J was trimmed by 0 bases and V by 2 bases; bases with no gene match: 3. The germline V gene encodes CDR1 MGHDK and CDR2 SYGVNS. The sequenced sample was PBMCs or T cells enriched from blood (not recorded which). The source is a woman younger than 35 in a cohort exposed to, infected with or recovered from COVID-19 (not recorded which). This chain connects TRBV25-1 to TRBJ2-7; 8 bases match TRBD1. The CDR3 DNA reads as TGTGCCAGCAGTGAAGACAGGGGCTTCTCCTACGAGCAGTACTTC. It yields the protein CASSEDRGFSYEQYF.